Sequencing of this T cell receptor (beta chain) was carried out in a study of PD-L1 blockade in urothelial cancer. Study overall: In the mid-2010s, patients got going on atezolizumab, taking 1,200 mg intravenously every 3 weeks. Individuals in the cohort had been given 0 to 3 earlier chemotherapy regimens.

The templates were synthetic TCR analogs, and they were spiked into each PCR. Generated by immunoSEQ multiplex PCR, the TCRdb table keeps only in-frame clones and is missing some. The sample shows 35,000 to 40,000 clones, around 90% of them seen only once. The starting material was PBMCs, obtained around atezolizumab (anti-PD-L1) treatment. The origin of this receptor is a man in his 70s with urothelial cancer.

The CDR3 region is CASSLAGGGKREQYF. The CDR3 nucleotides are TGTGCCAGCAGCTTGGCTGGGGGAGGGAAGCGCGAGCAGTACTTC. This chain connects TRBV5-4 to TRBJ2-7, with 7 bases that match TRBD2. Unmatched junction bases numbered 9, after V lost 0 bases and J lost 6 bases. This CDR3 spans 15 amino acids. Per the germline V gene, CDR1 is SGHNT and CDR2 is YYREEE (reference sequence).